A selection of T cell receptor beta chains follows, all from one sample in a study of blood T cells in healthy people across ages. TCRdb fed the 5' RACE reads into MiXCR, producing one record per CDR3 protein. This table holds 1.5 million to 2 million distinct CDR3 sequences, about 50% found once. Sequenced sample: blood. Receptors were obtained from a woman between 40 and 55 years old in good health. CDR3s include the opening cysteine and the closing phenylalanine or tryptophan. The order of the fields is clone size, D gene, J gene, V gene, CDR3 DNA, CDR3 protein. D genes are given only for firm matches. The size entry is marked missing in some rows and otherwise reads once, few, many or a size class.

many TRBD2 TRBJ2-1 TRBV5-1 TGCGCCAGCAGCTCGGGACTAGCGGGGGGCCATGAGCAGTTCTTC CASSSGLAGGHEQFF
. TRBD2 TRBJ2-3 TRBV4-1 TGCGCCAGCAGCCAAGATTGGGGCGGGGGGAGACCTAGCACAGATACGCAGTATTTT CASSQDWGGGRPSTDTQYF
. . TRBJ2-1 TRBV20-1 TGCAGTGCCACGCCAGACACGAGCTCCTACAATGAGCAGTTCTTC CSATPDTSSYNEQFF
few TRBD1 TRBJ1-2 TRBV27 TGTGCCAGCAGTGGGGGGACAGGGGGGCGTTTTGGCTACACCTTC CASSGGTGGRFGYTF
. . TRBJ2-5 TRBV5-5 TGTGCCAGCAACACTTTGGAGAACCAAGAGACCCAGTACTTC CASNTLENQETQYF
. . TRBJ2-3 TRBV15 TGTGCCACCAGCAGAGATCCATCCCCCGATACGCAGTATTTT CATSRDPSPDTQYF
. . TRBJ2-1 TRBV28 TGTGCCAGCAGTTTCATCAGGAGCTCCTACAATGAGCAGTTCTTC CASSFIRSSYNEQFF
. . TRBJ2-5 TRBV28 TGTGCCAGCAGTCACAACCAAGAGACCCAGTACTTC CASSHNQETQYF
. . TRBJ2-7 TRBV6-1 TGTGCCAGCAGTCCTTGGGGGGCCAGTCCCGAGCAGTACTTC CASSPWGASPEQYF
. . TRBJ2-1 TRBV11-3 TGTGCCAGCAGCTTTACAGGGACCTATGAGCAGTTCTTC CASSFTGTYEQFF
. . TRBJ2-5 TRBV25-1 TGTGCCAGCAGTGCATCAGGGACAAAGACCCAGTACTTC CASSASGTKTQYF
. . TRBJ2-7 TRBV15 TGTGCCACCATGATGCGAGAGATCCAGTACTTC CATMMREIQYF
. TRBD1 TRBJ1-2 TRBV3-1 TGTGCCAGCAGCCCCGGGACAGGGGGTTTTCGTGGCTACACCTTC CASSPGTGGFRGYTF
. . TRBJ2-7 TRBV5-1 TGCGCCAGCAGCTTCAGATCGGGAACGTACGAGCAGTACTTC CASSFRSGTYEQYF
. . TRBJ2-1 TRBV12-3/TRBV12-4 TGTGCCAGCAGTTTAGCGGGACGGGGGGAGCAGTTCTTC CASSLAGRGEQFF
. TRBD1 TRBJ1-1 TRBV7-3 TGTGCCAGCAGCCTCGGGGACAGGGGGACGACTGCTTTCTTT CASSLGDRGTTAFF
. TRBD2 TRBJ2-1 TRBV20-1 TGCAGTGCTCTTAGCGGGGGGGCCGCCAATGAGCAGTTCTTC CSALSGGAANEQFF
. TRBD2 TRBJ2-5 TRBV5-1 TGCGCCAGCAGCTCCGGGTCCGGGGGGTTTGAGACCCAGTACTTC CASSSGSGGFETQYF
few . TRBJ2-5 TRBV6-5 TGTGCCAGCAGTAATCGGCAGACAGGTTTCCAAGAGACCCAGTACTTC CASSNRQTGFQETQYF
. TRBD2 TRBJ2-1 TRBV28 TGTGCCGTATCGAGGACTAGCGAAAGCTCCTACAATGAGCAGTTCTTC CAVSRTSESSYNEQFF
few . TRBJ1-2 TRBV7-9 TGTGCCAGCAGCTTAGCCCCGACAGCCACCTATGGCTACACCTTC CASSLAPTATYGYTF
. . TRBJ2-1 TRBV6-5 TGTGCCAGCAGTTACTCGAACGGGGGTTTGGCCTACAATGAGCAGTTCTTC CASSYSNGGLAYNEQFF
few . TRBJ2-3 TRBV1 TGCACCAGCAGCCAAGATCTAAGCGGGGGGAGCACAGATACGCAGTATTTT CTSSQDLSGGSTDTQYF
few . TRBJ2-1 TRBV2 TGTGCCAGCAGTGAGTATGTTTCGAGGAACGAGCAGTTCTTC CASSEYVSRNEQFF
many TRBD1 TRBJ2-3 TRBV28 TGTGCCAGCAGACTGACAGGGTCCGGGGATACGCAGTATTTT CASRLTGSGDTQYF
. TRBD1 TRBJ2-1 TRBV7-7 TGTGCTAGCAGCTCCACAGGGGCGCGCATAGATGAGCAGTTCTTC CASSSTGARIDEQFF
. . TRBJ2-4 TRBV4-3 TGCGTCAGCAGCCAAGAAAGCAGGGTGGGGTGGGACATTCAGTACTTC CVSSQESRVGWDIQYF
many TRBD1 TRBJ2-5 TRBV5-1 TGCGCCAGCAGCTTCGACAGGGTCCAAGAGACCCAGTACTTC CASSFDRVQETQYF
. TRBD2 TRBJ2-3 TRBV5-6 TGTGCCAGCAGCTGGGGACTTCGAGCGGGGGACACAGATACGCAGTATTTT CASSWGLRAGDTDTQYF
. TRBD1 TRBJ2-5 TRBV15 TGTGCCACCAGCAGAGGCCAGACAGGGGTCCAAGAGACCCAGTACTTC CATSRGQTGVQETQYF
. . TRBJ1-4 TRBV7-9 TGTGCCAGCGGTATCGGGACGAATAATGAAAAACTGTTTTTT CASGIGTNNEKLFF